The source of this T cell receptor beta chain is a study of control samples from healthy donors and cancer patients. Profiled with immunoSEQ multiplex PCR; TCRdb holds only in-frame clones, not every one. The sample shows some 120,000 clones, more than 85% of them seen only once. This CDR3 is built from 15 residues. V lost 2 bases and J lost 5; bases outside the gene matches: 2. Germline assignment: CDR1 MNHEY and CDR2 SVGEGT. This receptor was taken from a woman aged 18-35 years in good health. Sequenced sample: blood. The V call is TRBV6-2 or TRBV6-3, the J call TRBJ2-3; 12 bases fit TRBD1. CDR3 in amino acids: CASSYRDRGQDTQYF. The CDR3 bases are TGTGCCAGCAGTTACAGGGACAGGGGGCAAGATACGCAGTATTTT.